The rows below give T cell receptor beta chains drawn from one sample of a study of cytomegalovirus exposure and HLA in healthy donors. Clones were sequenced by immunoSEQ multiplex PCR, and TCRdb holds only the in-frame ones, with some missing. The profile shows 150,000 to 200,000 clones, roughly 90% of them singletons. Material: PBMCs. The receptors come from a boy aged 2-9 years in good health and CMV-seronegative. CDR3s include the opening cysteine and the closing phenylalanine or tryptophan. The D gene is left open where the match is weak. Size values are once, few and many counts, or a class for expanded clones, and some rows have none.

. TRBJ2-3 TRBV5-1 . TGCGCCAGCAGCCCTACAGGGACGGCAAGCACAGATACGCAGTATTTT CASSPTGTASTDTQYF
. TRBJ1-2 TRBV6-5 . TGTGCCAGCAGTCCAGGACAGAACTATGGCTACACCTTC CASSPGQNYGYTF
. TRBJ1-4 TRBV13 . TGTGCCAGCAGCTTAGGAGCAAGTAATGAAAAACTGTTTTTT CASSLGASNEKLFF
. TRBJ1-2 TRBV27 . TGTGCCAGCAGTTTATCCAGGTACTATGGCTACACCTTC CASSLSRYYGYTF
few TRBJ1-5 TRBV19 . TGTGCCAGTAGTATAGGCGTCGTTTCTCCCCAGCATTTT CASSIGVVSPQHF
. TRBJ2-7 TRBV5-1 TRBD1 TGCGCCAGCAGCTTCTCCGGGACAGGGGTGGCCTACGAGCAGTACTTC CASSFSGTGVAYEQYF
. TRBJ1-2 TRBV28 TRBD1 TGTGCCAGCAGTTTATTGGGGACAGGTACCTATGGCTACACCTTC CASSLLGTGTYGYTF
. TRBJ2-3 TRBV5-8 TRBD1 TGTGCCAGCAGCCCCGGGACAGGTCCCACAGATACGCAGTATTTT CASSPGTGPTDTQYF
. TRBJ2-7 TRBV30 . TGTGCCTGGAGTGTTGGCAGAACCTACGAGCAGTACTTC CAWSVGRTYEQYF
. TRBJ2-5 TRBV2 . TGTGCCAGCAGCCAGGCCCCAAGGTACCAAGAGACCCAGTACTTC CASSQAPRYQETQYF
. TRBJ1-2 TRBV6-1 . TGTGCCAGCAGTCTACAGGAAAACTATGGCTACACCTTC CASSLQENYGYTF
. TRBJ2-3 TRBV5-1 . TGCGCCAGCAGTAAGGGGACTCCTAGCACAGATACGCAGTATTTT CASSKGTPSTDTQYF
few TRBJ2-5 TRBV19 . TGTGCCAGTAGCACAGGGGAGACCCAGTACTTC CASSTGETQYF
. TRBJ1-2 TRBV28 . TGTGCCAGCAGTTTAGGCAGGAAAGCTACCTATGGCTACACCTTC CASSLGRKATYGYTF
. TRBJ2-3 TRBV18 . TGTGCCAGCTCACCAAGGAGCGGCGCAGATACGCAGTATTTT CASSPRSGADTQYF
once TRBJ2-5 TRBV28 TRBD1 TGTGCCAGCAGTTCGACCAGCACCGGGACAGGGGGCTGGGGAGAGACCCAGTACTTC CASSSTSTGTGGWGETQYF
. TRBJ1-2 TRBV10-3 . TGTGCCATCAGTGATCCGGGCAGGGTCTATGGCTACACCTTC CAISDPGRVYGYTF
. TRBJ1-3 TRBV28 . TGTGCCAGCAGGTGGAGGTTCCCTGGAAACACCATATATTTT CASRWRFPGNTIYF
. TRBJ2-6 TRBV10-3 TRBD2 TGTGCCATCAGTGAGGCGGGGGCTGGGGCCAACGTCCTGACTTTC CAISEAGAGANVLTF
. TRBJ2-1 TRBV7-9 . TGTGCCAGCAGCTTAAGAGCCACGGGTGAGCAGTTCTTC CASSLRATGEQFF
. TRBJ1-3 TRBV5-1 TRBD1 TGCGCCAGCAGCTCGACAGGGAATTCTGGAAACACCATATATTTT CASSSTGNSGNTIYF
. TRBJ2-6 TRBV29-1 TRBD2 TGCAGCGTTGAAGATCGGGGGGGGAGGTCTGGGGCCAACGTCCTGACTTTC CSVEDRGGRSGANVLTF
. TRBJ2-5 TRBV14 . TGTGCCACCAGCCCGGGAGTCGGATTGGTAGAGACCCAGTACTTC CATSPGVGLVETQYF
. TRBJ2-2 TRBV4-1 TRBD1 TGCGCCAGCGGCAGGGGGTCGACCGGGGAGCTGTTTTTT CASGRGSTGELFF
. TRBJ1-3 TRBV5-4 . TGTGCCAGCAGCTTGGGGGGGCGATACTCTGGAAACACCATATATTTT CASSLGGRYSGNTIYF
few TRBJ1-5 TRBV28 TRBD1 TGTGCCAGCAGTTCCTGGACAGGGGGACTCTATAGCAATCAGCCCCAGCATTTT CASSSWTGGLYSNQPQHF
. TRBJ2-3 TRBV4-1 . TGCGCCAGCAGCCAAGATCCCCCTAGAAGGACAGATACGCAGTATTTT CASSQDPPRRTDTQYF
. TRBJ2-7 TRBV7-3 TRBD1 TGTGCCAGCAGCTTGACAGGGGGCTCGTCCTACGAGCAGTACTTC CASSLTGGSSYEQYF
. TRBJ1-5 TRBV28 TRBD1 TGTGCCAGCAGTCCCTGGACAGGGGGCGTGAGCAATCAGCCCCAGCATTTT CASSPWTGGVSNQPQHF